The 14 T cell receptor beta chains reported below all come from one sample, sequenced in a study of blood T cells in healthy people across ages. Then a second PCR, running about 7 to 11 cycles, was carried out with a sample-barcoded 5' primer and a J-beta primer mix. TCRdb processed the 5' RACE reads anew with MiXCR; each CDR3 protein has one entry. The sample consists of 730,000 or so distinct CDR3 sequences, 40% to 45% of them appearing once. Sequencing used blood. All receptors derive from an elderly man in good health.

This rearrangement joins TRBV25-1 to TRBJ2-7; possibly TRBD1 or TRBD2 for D (7 bases each). V was shortened by 5 bases and J by 5 bases, with 19 bases between the two germline ends. This CDR3 contains 15 residues. CDR1 is MGHDK and CDR2 is SYGVNS in the germline V gene. The CDR3 nucleotides are TGTGCCAGCAGTCCGTGGGGGGGACAGTCCCACGAGCAGTACTTC. Amino acids: CASSPWGGQSHEQYF.

The chain recombines TRBV6-5 with TRBJ1-1; 8 positions agree with TRBD1. V lost 5 bases to trimming and J lost 7 bases; unmatched junction nucleotides: 12. Germline loops: CDR1 MNHEY, CDR2 SVGAGI. The CDR3 has 15 amino acids. CDR3 region: CASSRLQGDGGEAFF. CDR3 bases: TGTGCCAGCAGTCGCTTACAGGGGGACGGCGGTGAAGCTTTCTTT.

This chain uses TRBV11-1 with TRBJ2-7, with 8 bases identical to TRBD2. Germline-derived CDR1 and CDR2 are SGHAT and FQDESV (reference sequence). The CDR3 covers 14 residues. With V trimmed by 3 bases and J by 3 bases, 4 bases remained unmatched. CDR3 DNA sequence: TGTGCCAGCAGCTTGAGCGGGAGTGTCTACGAGCAGTACTTC. Translated, it gives CASSLSGSVYEQYF.

Written as DNA, the CDR3 is TGTGCCAGCAGCGTACAGGGGACGGGTGAGCAGTTCTTC. Translating gives CASSVQGTGEQFF. The V and J genes are TRBV9 and TRBJ2-1, with D perhaps matching TRBD1 (6 bases). V lost 1 base to trimming and J lost 9 bases, with 11 bases between them. CDR1 is SGDLS and CDR2 is YYNGEE in the germline V gene. This CDR3 is built from 13 residues.

There are many counts of this clonotype. The chain is built from TRBV7-9 and TRBJ2-7; 8 bases fit TRBD2. The CDR3 runs 13 residues. Trimming took 11 bases from V and 5 from J; bases not matched to a gene: 11. Looked up from germline, CDR1 is SEHNR and CDR2 is FQNEAQ (reference sequence). CDR3 in amino acids: CAGGGSGVDEQYF. CDR3 nucleotides: TGTGCCGGAGGGGGTAGCGGGGTCGACGAGCAGTACTTC.

This clonotype was picked up one time. The CDR3 nucleotides read TGTGCCAGCAGTTCATGGACAGGCCGGCGGTATCGCGGGGGCTACACCTTC. This gives the protein CASSSWTGRRYRGGYTF. The rearrangement links TRBV12-3 or TRBV12-4 to TRBJ1-2; TRBD1 aligns across 7 bases. The CDR3 has 17 residues. Trimming at V came to 4 bases and at J to 8 bases, leaving 19 bases not matched to a gene.

This clonotype showed up just a few times. The rearrangement links TRBV7-8 to TRBJ2-5; D is unresolved. With 0 bases removed from V and 2 bases from J, the gap between germline ends came to 10 bases. The CDR3 runs 15 residues. The germline V gene encodes CDR1 SGHVS and CDR2 FQNEAQ. CDR3 DNA: TGTGCCAGCAGCTTAGCGGTTCAAGTACAAGAGACCCAGTACTTC. This gives the protein CASSLAVQVQETQYF.

This clonotype has more than one count but fewer than ten. This chain links TRBV12-3 or TRBV12-4 with TRBJ2-7; 10 nucleotides match TRBD1. CDR3 size: 15 residues. V lost 9 bases, J lost 3 bases, and 11 bases stayed unmatched. The CDR3 protein is CASSEPGQGFYEQYF. The CDR3, as DNA: TGTGCCAGTTCAGAGCCGGGACAGGGGTTCTACGAGCAGTACTTC.

This clonotype came up a few times. A junction boundary mismatches the germline segment, possibly from a read error. V is TRBV15 and J is TRBJ2-1, with no clear D. CDR3 length equals 17 residues. Germline lookup yields CDR1 LNHNV and CDR2 YYDKDF (reference sequence). The chain's CDR3 is CVTSRDLRRFGDNEQFF. CDR3 DNA sequence: TGTGTCACCAGCAGAGATCTCAGGCGGTTTGGGGACAATGAGCAGTTCTTC.

Here the CDR3 reads CASSFVPSTQYF. DNA for the CDR3: TGTGCCAGCAGCTTCGTTCCTAGTACGCAGTATTTT. The chain is built from TRBV7-2 and TRBJ2-3; the D is unclear. Germline CDR1 is SGHTA and CDR2 is FQGNSA. Deletions cut 3 bases from V and 8 bases from J, with 9 bases between. This CDR3 contains 12 residues.

This sequence joins TRBV27 and TRBJ2-2, with D unresolved. Trimming left V 5 bases short and J 3 bases short, with 7 bases between. The CDR3 runs to 13 residues. From germline, CDR1 is MNHEY and CDR2 SMNVEV (reference sequence). The CDR3 DNA is TGTGCCAGCAGTCAGACTTACACCGGGGAGCTGTTTTTT. The encoded protein is CASSQTYTGELFF.

This clonotype came up a few times. The J gene is TRBJ2-1, the V gene TRBV12-3 or TRBV12-4; 8 positions match TRBD2. This CDR3 is built from 15 residues. V lost 2 bases to trimming and J lost 4 bases; unmatched junction nucleotides: 4. The CDR3, as DNA: TGTGCCAGCAGTTTATCGGGGGGGAGGTACAATGAGCAGTTCTTC. Its translation: CASSLSGGRYNEQFF.

V usage is TRBV7-3 and J usage is TRBJ1-1, with D maybe TRBD1 (6 bases). The CDR3 contains 13 residues. Looked up from germline, CDR1 is SGHTA and CDR2 is FQGTGA. Between the trimmed V and J ends, which lost 2 bases and 9 bases, there was a span of 13 bases. The CDR3 is CASSLGGHSQAFF. The CDR3 coding sequence is TGTGCCAGCAGCTTAGGGGGACATTCCCAAGCTTTCTTT.

The chain carries TRBV20-1 and TRBJ1-2, with 10 bases that match TRBD1. The junction had 6 bases not matched to a gene; V was cut back by 6 bases and J by 2 bases. CDR1 DFQATT and CDR2 SNEGSKA come from the germline V gene (reference sequence). The CDR3 contains 14 residues. The CDR3 sequence: CSAADRGHNYGYTF. CDR3 DNA sequence: TGCAGTGCAGCAGACAGGGGGCACAACTATGGCTACACCTTC.